Below, 27 T cell receptor beta chains from the same sample are listed, as sequenced in a study of blood T cell repertoires in COVID-19. Generated by immunoSEQ multiplex PCR, the TCRdb table keeps only in-frame clones and is missing some. The data show about 230,000 clones, roughly 84% seen once. Specimen: peripheral blood. The receptors originated from a man aged 45-65 years with active or convalescent COVID-19.

In its sample, this clone was seen once. The chain links TRBV18 to TRBJ1-2, with 7 nucleotides matching TRBD1. The junction had 4 bases not matched to a gene; V was cut back by 0 bases and J by 6 bases. Germline V gene lookup returns CDR1 KGHSH and CDR2 LQKENI. CDR3 length equals 14 residues. The CDR3 is CASSPPGDRDGYTF. DNA of the CDR3: TGTGCCAGCTCACCACCCGGGGACAGAGATGGCTACACCTTC.

The chain recombines TRBV5-4 with TRBJ2-5, with 11 bases aligning to TRBD2. Germline V CDR1 and CDR2: SGHNT, YYREEE (reference sequence). The CDR3 sequence is 17 residues long. With 0 bases clipped from V and 3 bases from J, the junction kept 7 bases outside the gene matches. CDR3: CASSLGFSGGDEETQYF. The CDR3 DNA sequence: TGTGCCAGCAGCTTGGGATTTAGCGGGGGGGATGAAGAGACCCAGTACTTC.

J is TRBJ2-3 and V is TRBV7-2; 9 bases align to TRBD1. V shed 3 bases, J shed 11 bases, and the junction held 3 bases outside the gene matches. The CDR3 totals 12 residues. CDR1 is SGHTA, CDR2 FQGNSA, per germline. CDR3 in DNA: TGTGCCAGCAGCTTTATGGGACAGGGGCAGTATTTT. As protein: CASSFMGQGQYF.

The V and J genes are TRBV20-1 and TRBJ2-3; 9 positions agree with TRBD2. Germline loops: CDR1 DFQATT, CDR2 SNEGSKA (reference sequence). The trim removed 3 bases at V and 4 bases at J, leaving 8 bases unmatched. This CDR3 spans 15 amino acids. The CDR3 sequence: CSASPLAGIADTQYF. Here the CDR3 DNA reads TGCAGTGCTAGTCCCCTAGCGGGGATCGCAGATACGCAGTATTTT.

The chain links TRBV9 to TRBJ1-1, with a possible D match to TRBD1 (5 bases). Trimming left V 4 bases short and J 3 bases short, with 19 bases between. The CDR3 has 16 amino acids. Germline V gene sequence: CDR1 SGDLS, CDR2 YYNGEE. The CDR3 loop is CASSPRGGAGDTEAFF. The CDR3 bases are TGTGCCAGCAGCCCAAGGGGAGGGGCGGGAGACACTGAAGCTTTCTTT.

The V call is TRBV4-1, the J call TRBJ1-4; D ambiguous. Trimming removed 0 bases at V and 2 bases at J, with 10 bases between. CDR1 MGHRA and CDR2 YSYEKL come from the germline V gene. This CDR3 spans 16 amino acids. CDR3 loop: CASSQDRRVTNEKLFF. The CDR3 nucleotides read TGCGCCAGCAGCCAAGATCGAAGAGTTACTAATGAAAAACTGTTTTTT.

This chain uses TRBV6-4 with TRBJ1-1; weak D call: TRBD1 (5 bases). Germline lookup yields CDR1 MRHNA and CDR2 SNTAGT. The CDR3 runs to 14 residues. V lost 4 bases and J 4 bases, leaving 13 bases between the germline ends. The chain's CDR3 is CASSARQGSTEAFF. CDR3 nucleotides: TGTGCCAGCAGTGCGAGGCAGGGAAGCACTGAAGCTTTCTTT.

CDR3 protein: CASRTPGQGGYQPQHF. As DNA, the CDR3 is TGTGCCAGTAGGACCCCAGGACAGGGGGGCTATCAGCCCCAGCATTTT. This rearrangement joins TRBV19 to TRBJ1-5; 10 bases map to TRBD1. Unmatched junction bases numbered 10, after V lost 6 bases and J lost 5 bases. This CDR3 spans 16 amino acids. From germline, CDR1 is LNHDA and CDR2 SQIVND (reference sequence).

The V gene is TRBV7-9, the J gene TRBJ2-7; possible D gene TRBD1, 6 bases. V dropped 4 bases and J dropped 6 bases, with 16 bases sitting between them. This CDR3 has 14 amino acids. CDR1 and CDR2 (germline): SEHNR, FQNEAQ (reference sequence). The CDR3 is CASSSTEQGSEQYF. The CDR3 DNA reads as TGTGCCAGCAGCTCAACAGAACAGGGATCCGAGCAGTACTTC.

The CDR3 protein is CASSPSVVAGADTQYF. CDR3 in DNA: TGCGCCAGCAGCCCCTCGGTGGTAGCGGGGGCAGATACGCAGTATTTT. The chain recombines TRBV5-1 with TRBJ2-3; 9 nucleotides align to TRBD2. Germline CDR1 reads SGHRS; CDR2 reads YFSETQ. Trimming removed 4 bases from V and 4 bases from J; junction bases left unmatched: 10. The CDR3 has 16 amino acids.

V is TRBV30 and J is TRBJ1-1; TRBD1 agrees at 8 bases. Losses at the gene ends were 8 bases for V and 10 bases for J; bases not matched to a gene: 9. The length of the CDR3 is 11 residues. Germline CDR1 reads GTSNPN; CDR2 reads SVGIG (reference sequence). The CDR3 region is CALIQGARAFF. CDR3 coding DNA: TGTGCCCTTATCCAGGGGGCGAGAGCTTTCTTT.

The chain recombines TRBV6-1 with TRBJ2-3; the D is unclear. The CDR3 is 13 residues long. V gave up 6 bases and J gave up 2 bases, with 9 bases separating them. Germline lookup yields CDR1 MNHNS and CDR2 SASEGT. Here the CDR3 reads CASSRWATDTQYF. CDR3 bases: TGTGCCAGCAGCCGGTGGGCCACAGATACGCAGTATTTT.

This clone was counted a few times. The chain recombines TRBV5-6 with TRBJ1-1; possible D gene TRBD1, 5 bases. The germline gives CDR1 SGHDT, CDR2 YYEEEE. Trimming pared 3 bases from V and 9 bases from J, leaving 9 bases between. This CDR3 comprises 11 residues. CDR3 residues: CASSWGGKAFF. In nucleotides, the CDR3 is TGTGCCAGCAGCTGGGGGGGTAAAGCTTTCTTT. Full variable domain (remainder filled in from reference TRBV5-6 and TRBJ1-1): DAGVTQSPTHLIKTRGQQVTLRCSPKSGHDTVSWYQQALGQGPQFIFQYYEEEERQRGNFPDRFSGHQFPNYSSELNVNALLLGDSALYLCASSWGGKAFFGQGTRLTVV.

This chain joins TRBV27 and TRBJ1-1, with 8 bases fitting TRBD1. The CDR3 spans 16 residues. The germline CDR1 and CDR2 sequences are MNHEY and SMNVEV (reference sequence). With 2 bases clipped from V and 0 bases from J, the junction kept 5 bases outside the gene matches. CDR3 sequence reads: CASSLGQGGMNTEAFF. CDR3 sequence (DNA): TGTGCCAGCAGTTTAGGACAGGGAGGTATGAACACTGAAGCTTTCTTT.

The chain links TRBV4-3 to TRBJ2-7, with 9 bases matching TRBD2. Germline CDR1 LGHNA, CDR2 YSLEER. The V gene end was trimmed by 0 bases and the J gene end by 5 bases; junction bases not matched to a gene: 2. The CDR3 has 14 amino acids. CDR3 nucleotides: TGCGCCAGCAGCCAAGATAGACTAGCGGACGAGCAGTACTTC. Protein: CASSQDRLADEQYF.

J is TRBJ2-3 and V is TRBV19, with 10 bases identical to TRBD2. This CDR3 is 19 amino acids long. Germline-derived CDR1 and CDR2 are LNHDA and SQIVND (reference sequence). V lost 5 bases to trimming and J lost 0 bases; unmatched junction nucleotides: 14. The CDR3 coding sequence is TGTGCCAGTAGTGGAAGTATCAGCGGGGGGGCCCCTAGCACAGATACGCAGTATTTT. This encodes CASSGSISGGAPSTDTQYF.

The V and J genes are TRBV30 and TRBJ1-1; D is unclear. Trimming took off 1 base at V and 9 bases at J, with 9 bases between the two ends. Per germline, CDR1 GTSNPN and CDR2 SVGIG (reference sequence). The CDR3 length is 11 residues. The CDR3 loop reads CAWSGHPKAFF. CDR3 coding DNA: TGTGCCTGGAGTGGACACCCCAAAGCTTTCTTT.

V and J are TRBV6-6 and TRBJ2-7; possible D gene TRBD2, 5 bases. Trimming removed 7 bases from V and 0 bases from J, with 7 bases in between. Germline V gene lookup returns CDR1 MNHNY and CDR2 SVGAGI (reference sequence). The CDR3 is 12 residues long. CDR3 sequence: CASTGDSYEQYF. The CDR3 DNA reads as TGTGCCAGCACCGGGGACTCCTACGAGCAGTACTTC.

This chain joins TRBV5-4 and TRBJ1-2, with no clear D. The V gene's germline CDR1 is SGHNT and CDR2 YYREEE (reference sequence). This CDR3 has 16 residues. The V end lost 3 bases, the J end lost 0 bases, and 15 bases lay between the germline ends. CDR3 in DNA: TGTGCCAGCAGCTCGGGAAGGGAAGCTTCTAACTATGGCTACACCTTC. Protein product: CASSSGREASNYGYTF.

CDR3 residues: CASSGQNDGYTF. The CDR3 region has the DNA TGCGCCAGCAGTGGGCAGAACGATGGCTACACCTTC. The chain couples TRBV5-1 to TRBJ1-2; D not resolved. The CDR3 is 12 amino acids. The V gene lost 5 bases and the J gene lost 6 bases, with 11 bases spanning the gap. The germline V gene encodes CDR1 SGHRS and CDR2 YFSETQ.

This CDR3 reads CASSRGGLAGLTDTQYF. CDR3 nucleotide sequence: TGCGCCAGCAGCCGCGGGGGGCTAGCGGGGCTCACAGATACGCAGTATTTT. The gene calls are TRBV4-1 and TRBJ2-3; 9 bases align to TRBD2. V lost 4 bases, J lost 2 bases, and 10 bases stayed unmatched. CDR3 size: 17 residues. Germline V lookup: CDR1 MGHRA, CDR2 YSYEKL.

DNA for the CDR3: TGTGCCACCAGTGACCCTTCCGGGACAGGTTATCGGCTTACCTACGAGCAGTACTTC. As protein: CATSDPSGTGYRLTYEQYF. J is TRBJ2-7 and V is TRBV24-1, with 8 nucleotides matching TRBD1. V trimming: 4 bases; J trimming: 2 bases; junction bases outside the gene matches: 18. From germline, CDR1 is KGHDR and CDR2 SFDVKD. The CDR3 totals 19 residues.

The chain couples TRBV4-3 to TRBJ2-2; 9 positions agree with TRBD2. CDR3 length equals 17 residues. Trimming removed 0 bases from V and 3 bases from J; junction bases left unmatched: 5. CDR1 is LGHNA and CDR2 is YSLEER in the germline V gene. This CDR3 is CASSQESERGDTGELFF. For the CDR3, the DNA is TGCGCCAGCAGCCAAGAGTCAGAGCGGGGGGACACCGGGGAGCTGTTTTTT.

V usage is TRBV4-1 and J usage is TRBJ1-3, with D unresolved. Germline CDR1 reads MGHRA; CDR2 reads YSYEKL. Trimming took off 0 bases at V and 2 bases at J, with 8 bases between the two ends. The CDR3 totals 15 residues. As DNA, the CDR3 is TGCGCCAGCAGCCAAGAAACAGTTCCTGGAAACACCATATATTTT. Its protein product is CASSQETVPGNTIYF.

This chain uses TRBV6-2 or TRBV6-3 with TRBJ2-1; 9 bases agree with TRBD2. From germline, CDR1 is MNHEY and CDR2 SVGEGT. The length of the CDR3 is 17 residues. V dropped 0 bases and J dropped 3; count of bases not matched to a gene: 6. CDR3 protein: CASSYSQAGGLYNEQFF. CDR3 coding DNA: TGTGCCAGCAGTTACTCACAAGCGGGGGGCCTCTACAATGAGCAGTTCTTC.

This chain uses TRBV6-2 or TRBV6-3 with TRBJ2-2; TRBD2 aligns across 13 bases. V trimming: 2 bases; J trimming: 4 bases; junction bases outside the gene matches: 1. CDR3 size: 16 residues. Germline V gene lookup returns CDR1 MNHEY and CDR2 SVGEGT. The CDR3 DNA sequence: TGTGCCAGCAGTTACCGACTAGCGGGGGGCACCGGGGAGCTGTTTTTT. Translating it yields CASSYRLAGGTGELFF.

The genes are TRBV5-1 and TRBJ2-5; D is possibly TRBD1 (5 bases). The CDR3 spans 14 residues. Germline V gene lookup returns CDR1 SGHRS and CDR2 YFSETQ. The germline V and J ends were trimmed by 3 bases and 5 bases, with 14 bases remaining between them. CDR3 nucleotide sequence: TGCGCCAGCAGCTCCCAGGGATCGGTTGAGACCCAGTACTTC. It specifies CASSSQGSVETQYF.